The sequence of this TCR beta chain was determined in a study of T-cell memory formation after mild COVID-19. This clonotype was observed a handful of times. Its antigen is unknown. In TCRdb, the 5' RACE reads were re-called with MiXCR into one record per CDR3 protein. The sample has 400,000 to 500,000 distinct CDR3 sequences, roughly 20% seen once. This CDR3 is built from 18 residues. Trimming removed 1 base from V and 7 bases from J; junction bases left unmatched: 13. Per germline, CDR1 SGHVS and CDR2 FQNEAQ. Whole-study results and caveats: The study detected some responding clones in pre-infection memory, suggesting cross-reactive memory joined. Shrinking CD4+ clones were chiefly CM and EM; CD8+ ones were chiefly EMRA. Contracting clones from day 15 to 85 showed balanced CD4/CD8; later expanders favored CD4+. Nothing showed for sure that second-wave clones peaking on day 37 were SARS-CoV-2 specific.

The specimen was PBMCs or a T cell subset sorted from them (not recorded which). This chain links TRBV7-8 with TRBJ1-6; 7 nucleotides line up with TRBD1. The TCR comes from an adult woman who had mild COVID-19 (a few samples of this study predate the infection). Cell type and time point are not known. CDR3 nucleotides: TGTGCCAGCAGCTTAGACCCCGCAGGGGGATCTTTCAATTCACCCCTCCACTTT. It translates to CASSLDPAGGSFNSPLHF. Full variable domain (rest looked up from reference TRBV7-8 and TRBJ1-6): GAGVSQSPRYKVAKRGQDVALRCDPISGHVSLFWYQQALGQGPEFLTYFQNEAQLDKSGLPSDRFFAERPEGSVSTLKIQRTQQEDSAVYLCASSLDPAGGSFNSPLHFGNGTRLTVT.